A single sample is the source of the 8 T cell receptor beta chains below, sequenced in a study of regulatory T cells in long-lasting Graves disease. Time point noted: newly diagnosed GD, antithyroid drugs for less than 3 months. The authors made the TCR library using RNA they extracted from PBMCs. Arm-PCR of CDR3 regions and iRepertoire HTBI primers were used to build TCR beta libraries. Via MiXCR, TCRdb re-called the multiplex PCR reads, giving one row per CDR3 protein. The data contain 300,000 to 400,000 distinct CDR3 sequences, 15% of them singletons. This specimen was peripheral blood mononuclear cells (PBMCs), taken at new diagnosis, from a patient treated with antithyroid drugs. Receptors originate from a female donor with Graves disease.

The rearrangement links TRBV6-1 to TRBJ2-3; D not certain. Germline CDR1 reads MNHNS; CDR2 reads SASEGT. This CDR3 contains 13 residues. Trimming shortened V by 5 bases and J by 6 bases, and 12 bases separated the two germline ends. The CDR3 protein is CASSRPAPDTQYF. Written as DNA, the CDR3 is TGTGCCAGCAGTAGGCCGGCCCCCGATACGCAGTATTTT.

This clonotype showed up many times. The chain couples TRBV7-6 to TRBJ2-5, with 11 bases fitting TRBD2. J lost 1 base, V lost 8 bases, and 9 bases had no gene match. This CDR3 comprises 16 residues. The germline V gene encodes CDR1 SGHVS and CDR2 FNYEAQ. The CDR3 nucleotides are TGTGCCAGCCGAACCCCTAGCGGGAGGTTCCAAGAGACCCAGTACTTC. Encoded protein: CASRTPSGRFQETQYF.

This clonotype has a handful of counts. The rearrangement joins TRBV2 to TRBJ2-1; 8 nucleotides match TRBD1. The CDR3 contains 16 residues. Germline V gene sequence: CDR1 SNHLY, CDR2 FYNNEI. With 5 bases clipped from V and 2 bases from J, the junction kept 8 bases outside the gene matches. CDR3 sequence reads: CASSRQLTGAYNEQFF. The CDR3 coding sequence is TGTGCCAGCAGTAGACAACTGACAGGGGCCTACAATGAGCAGTTCTTC.

Written as DNA, the CDR3 is TGTGCCAGCAGTTTACAGGGGGCGCGTAACTATGGCTACACCTTC. It codes for CASSLQGARNYGYTF. V is TRBV28 and J is TRBJ1-2, with 8 bases identical to TRBD1. With 2 bases clipped from V and 1 base from J, the junction kept 3 bases outside the gene matches. Germline V gene sequence: CDR1 MDHEN, CDR2 SYDVKM. The CDR3 is 15 residues long.

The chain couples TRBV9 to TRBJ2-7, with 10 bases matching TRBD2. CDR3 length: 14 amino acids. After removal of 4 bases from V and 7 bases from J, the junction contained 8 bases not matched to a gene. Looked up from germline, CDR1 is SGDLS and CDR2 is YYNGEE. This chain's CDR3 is CASSRAGGSGEQYF. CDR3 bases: TGTGCCAGCAGCCGAGCGGGAGGGTCGGGAGAGCAGTACTTC.

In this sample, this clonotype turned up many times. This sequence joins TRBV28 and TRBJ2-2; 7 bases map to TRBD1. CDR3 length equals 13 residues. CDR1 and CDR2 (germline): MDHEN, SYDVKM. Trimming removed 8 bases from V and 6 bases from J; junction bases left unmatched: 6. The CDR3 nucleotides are TGTGCCAGCGACAGGGTTGCGTCCGGGGAGCTGTTTTTT. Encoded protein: CASDRVASGELFF.

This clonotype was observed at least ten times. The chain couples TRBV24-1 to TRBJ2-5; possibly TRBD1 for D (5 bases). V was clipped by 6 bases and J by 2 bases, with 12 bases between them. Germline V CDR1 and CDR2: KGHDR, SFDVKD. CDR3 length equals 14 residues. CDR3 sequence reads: CATSIRAEQETQYF. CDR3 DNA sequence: TGTGCCACCAGTATCAGGGCAGAACAAGAGACCCAGTACTTC.

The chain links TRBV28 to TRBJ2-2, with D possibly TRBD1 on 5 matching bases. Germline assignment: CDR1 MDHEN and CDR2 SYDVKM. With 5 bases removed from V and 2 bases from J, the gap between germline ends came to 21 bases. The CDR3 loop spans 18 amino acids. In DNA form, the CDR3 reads TGTGCCAGCAGTCATTTAACCCGACTCCGGACAAACACCGGGGAGCTGTTTTTT. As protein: CASSHLTRLRTNTGELFF.